Sequencing of this T cell receptor beta chain was carried out in a study of T cell repertoires in cytomegalovirus infection. As for the study in general: Public signatures in TCR beta pointed to CMV infection and matching HLA type.

A single record per CDR3 protein comes from TCRdb applying MiXCR to the reads. The data contain almost 550,000 distinct CDR3 sequences, more than 15% of them seen just once; the ten biggest clones take up roughly a quarter. Study-wide results and caveats: Identification of carriers of CMV plus the relevant HLA was achieved through cumulative public TCR beta family frequency. In two of eight donors, the top clonotype was HLA-C-restricted CMV-specific.

V lost 4 bases and J 8 bases, leaving 10 bases between the germline ends. Germline values: CDR1 SGHDT, CDR2 YYEEEE. The CDR3 runs 12 residues. Many counts were recorded for this clonotype. The antigen is undetermined. V is TRBV5-6 and J is TRBJ2-1, with D possibly being TRBD1 or TRBD2 (6 bases each). This sequence originates from a human donor in good health (CMV status not recorded). Some clones in this sample may be carry-over from other donors' samples. Sequencing was performed on CD8+ T cells from PBMCs. CDR3 sequence (DNA): TGTGCCAGCAGCCCTGGGGGGCATGAGCAGTTCTTC. Amino acid sequence: CASSPGGHEQFF.